One and the same sample provided the 30 T cell receptor beta chains below, sequenced in a study of cytomegalovirus exposure and HLA in healthy donors. PCR amplification relied on 60 Vbeta primers (plus 13 Jbeta primers). Assay: immunoSEQ multiplex PCR; the TCRdb copy retains only in-frame clones and omits some. Among 160,000 or so clones listed, around 80% were seen once. Sequenced: PBMCs. The receptors were gathered from a man aged 40-55 years in good health and CMV-seronegative.

The V and J genes are TRBV6-1 and TRBJ2-7; D uncertain. Germline CDR1 and CDR2: MNHNS and SASEGT. The CDR3 is made up of 14 amino acids. Trimming left V 6 bases short and J 0 bases short, with 12 bases between. The CDR3 protein is CASSARSSSYEQYV. CDR3 coding DNA: TGTGCCAGCAGCGCTAGGAGTAGCTCCTACGAGCAGTACGTC.

The V gene is TRBV4-1, the J gene TRBJ1-1, with TRBD1 matching 8 bases. CDR1 and CDR2 from the germline V gene are MGHRA and YSYEKL. Losses at the gene ends were 5 bases for V and 7 bases for J; bases not matched to a gene: 12. The length of the CDR3 is 15 residues. The CDR3 sequence is CASSTWQGASGEAFF. In DNA, the CDR3 is TGCGCCAGCAGCACATGGCAGGGGGCGTCGGGTGAAGCTTTCTTT.

CDR3 nucleotides: TGTGCCAGCGGGTCTACAGGGAAGAATCAGCCCCAGCATTTT. Protein sequence: CASGSTGKNQPQHF. The chain couples TRBV27 to TRBJ1-5, with a possible D match to TRBD1 (6 bases). The germline V gene encodes CDR1 MNHEY and CDR2 SMNVEV (reference sequence). The CDR3 is made up of 14 amino acids. Trimming stripped 8 bases from V and 4 bases from J, with 15 bases between.

The chain carries TRBV7-9 and TRBJ2-7; no firm D call. In germline, CDR1 is SEHNR, CDR2 FQNEAQ (reference sequence). The CDR3 has 12 residues. Trimming stripped 4 bases from V and 4 bases from J, with 8 bases between. The CDR3 DNA is TGTGCCAGCAGCTCTGAACAGTACGAGCAGTACTTC. This translates into CASSSEQYEQYF. Full variable domain (missing parts from reference TRBV7-9 and TRBJ2-7): DTGVSQNPRHKITKRGQNVTFRCDPISEHNRLYWYRQTLGQGPEFLTYFQNEAQLEKSRLLSDRFSAERPKGSFSTLEIQRTEQGDSAMYLCASSSEQYEQYFGPGTRLTVT.

V and J are TRBV5-1 and TRBJ2-1; 13 bases are a match to TRBD2. V shed 2 bases, J shed 0 bases, and the junction held 2 bases outside the gene matches. CDR3 size: 17 residues. From germline, CDR1 is SGHRS and CDR2 YFSETQ. The CDR3 nucleotides are TGCGCCAGCAGCTTACTAGCGGGAGGGAGCTCCTACAATGAGCAGTTCTTC. As protein: CASSLLAGGSSYNEQFF.

This chain uses TRBV9 with TRBJ2-7, with 7 bases matching TRBD2. V was pared by 0 bases and J by 4 bases, with 7 bases of the junction left unmatched. The CDR3 is 15 residues long. Germline V gene lookup returns CDR1 SGDLS and CDR2 YYNGEE. The CDR3, as DNA: TGTGCCAGCAGCGTAGGGGGTAGCGGGCCTTACGAGCAGTACTTC. This encodes CASSVGGSGPYEQYF.

The CDR3 DNA sequence: TGCGCCAGCAGCTTGGACCCCGCGTGGGGCAGGTTTTATGGCTACACCTTC. This encodes CASSLDPAWGRFYGYTF. The chain links TRBV5-1 to TRBJ1-2; the D gene is possibly TRBD1 (5 bases). This CDR3 region has 17 residues. The V gene lost 0 bases and the J gene lost 5 bases, with 20 bases spanning the gap. The germline CDR1 and CDR2 sequences are SGHRS and YFSETQ.

The chain carries TRBV28 and TRBJ2-7; a possible D gene is TRBD2 (6 bases). Germline V gene sequence: CDR1 MDHEN, CDR2 SYDVKM. V lost 8 bases to trimming and J lost 2 bases, with 13 bases between them. The CDR3 runs to 13 residues. This chain's CDR3 is CASLRDFPYEQYF. The DNA for the CDR3 is TGTGCCAGCCTCCGGGACTTTCCCTACGAGCAGTACTTC.

V and J are TRBV28 and TRBJ1-2, with D unresolved. Trimming took 8 bases from V and 1 from J, leaving 2 bases between them. The length of the CDR3 is 10 residues. Germline V lookup: CDR1 MDHEN, CDR2 SYDVKM. In DNA, the CDR3 is TGTGCCAGCTATAACTATGGCTACACCTTC. Protein: CASYNYGYTF.

The chain recombines TRBV27 with TRBJ2-2, with TRBD2 matching over 11 bases. The germline V gene has CDR1 MNHEY and CDR2 SMNVEV (reference sequence). This CDR3 spans 17 amino acids. Trimming cost V 5 bases and J 5 bases; bases outside gene matches: 10. CDR3 in amino acids: CASSRTLAGDWTGELFF. The CDR3 DNA reads as TGTGCCAGCAGTCGGACACTAGCGGGAGATTGGACCGGGGAGCTGTTTTTT.

The chain joins TRBV29-1 to TRBJ1-2; D unresolved. Trimming took off 1 base at V and 2 bases at J, with 11 bases between the two ends. CDR1 is SQVTM and CDR2 is ANQGSEA in the germline V gene. This CDR3 spans 14 amino acids. For the CDR3, the DNA is TGCAGCGTTGAAGGCGGAAGGAAAAACTATGGCTACACCTTC. It is translated as CSVEGGRKNYGYTF. Together with reference TRBV29-1 and TRBJ1-2, the CDR3 gives the full variable domain: SAVISQKPSRDICQRGTSLTIQCQVDSQVTMMFWYRQQPGQSLTLIATANQGSEATYESGFVIDKFPISRPNLTFSTLTVSNMSPEDSSIYLCSVEGGRKNYGYTFGSGTRLTVV.

The DNA for the CDR3 is TGTGCCAGCAGTGTATACGGACAGGGGTACCAGCCCCAGCATTTT. Encoded protein: CASSVYGQGYQPQHF. This rearrangement joins TRBV27 to TRBJ1-5; 9 bases fit TRBD1. Germline V gives CDR1 MNHEY, CDR2 SMNVEV (reference sequence). The CDR3 length is 15 residues. Trimming cost V 5 bases and J 7 bases; bases outside gene matches: 9.

The V gene is TRBV29-1, the J gene TRBJ2-1, with 7 bases aligning to TRBD2. Trimming removed 1 base from V and 1 base from J; junction bases left unmatched: 1. Germline-derived CDR1 and CDR2 are SQVTM and ANQGSEA. The CDR3 has 14 residues. The CDR3 DNA sequence: TGCAGCGTTGAAGGCGGGAGTTCCTACAATGAGCAGTTCTTC. Amino acids: CSVEGGSSYNEQFF.

The genes are TRBV2 and TRBJ2-7; D ambiguous. The CDR3 is 14 residues long. Germline CDR1 and CDR2: SNHLY and FYNNEI. Trimming shortened V by 6 bases and J by 0 bases, and 12 bases separated the two germline ends. CDR3 sequence reads: CASREAPFSYEQYF. As DNA, the CDR3 is TGTGCCAGCAGAGAGGCCCCATTCTCCTACGAGCAGTACTTC.

This chain links TRBV7-9 with TRBJ1-2, with 9 bases that match TRBD1. The CDR3 is made up of 14 amino acids. V trimming: 5 bases; J trimming: 8 bases; junction bases outside the gene matches: 9. Germline CDR1 reads SEHNR; CDR2 reads FQNEAQ (reference sequence). The DNA of the CDR3 is TGTGCCAGCAGCCCGAGACAGGGGGAGGACGGCTACACCTTC. Translating it yields CASSPRQGEDGYTF.

The chain links TRBV18 to TRBJ2-7, with TRBD2 identical over 7 bases. Germline V gene lookup returns CDR1 KGHSH and CDR2 LQKENI. Trimming at V came to 3 bases and at J to 6 bases, leaving 11 bases not matched to a gene. The CDR3 spans 15 residues. The CDR3 DNA follows: TGTGCCAGCTCACCCCAGGGCGGGAGATTCTCCGAGCAGTACTTC. Translated: CASSPQGGRFSEQYF.

The chain links TRBV18 to TRBJ1-1; 9 nucleotides agree with TRBD1. CDR1 and CDR2 from the germline V gene are KGHSH and LQKENI. V was pared by 3 bases and J by 0 bases, with 11 bases of the junction left unmatched. The CDR3 is 18 amino acids. The CDR3 DNA reads TGTGCCAGCTCACCGAAATCCCTTGGGACAGGGTTGAACACTGAAGCTTTCTTT. This sequence encodes CASSPKSLGTGLNTEAFF. Full variable domain (remainder filled in from reference TRBV18 and TRBJ1-1): NAGVMQNPRHLVRRRGQEARLRCSPMKGHSHVYWYRQLPEEGLKFMVYLQKENIIDESGMPKERFSAEFPKEGPSILRIQQVVRGDSAAYFCASSPKSLGTGLNTEAFFGQGTRLTVV.

This clone has a handful of counts. V gene TRBV2 combines with J gene TRBJ1-2, with D possibly being TRBD1 (6 bases). V was cut by 11 bases and J by 0 bases, with 16 bases left in between. This CDR3 comprises 14 residues. The germline V gene encodes CDR1 SNHLY and CDR2 FYNNEI. This CDR3 reads CALGTDSSNYGYTF. As DNA, the CDR3 is TGTGCCCTTGGGACGGACAGTTCTAACTATGGCTACACCTTC.

The V call is TRBV5-8, the J call TRBJ1-1; D perhaps matches TRBD1 (6 bases). Germline V gives CDR1 SGHTS, CDR2 YDEGEE. Trimming took 3 bases from V and 8 from J, leaving 11 bases between them. This CDR3 has 12 residues. The CDR3 sequence: CASSYREWEAFF. For the CDR3, the DNA is TGTGCCAGCAGCTACAGGGAGTGGGAAGCTTTCTTT.

J is TRBJ2-5 and V is TRBV7-3; 7 bases agree with TRBD1. This CDR3 spans 15 amino acids. Germline CDR1 and CDR2: SGHTA and FQGTGA. The V and J ends lost 1 base and 0 bases, in that order; junction bases with no gene match: 2. The CDR3 bases are TGTGCCAGCAGCTTAAGGACAGGAAACCAAGAGACCCAGTACTTC. Translation: CASSLRTGNQETQYF.

Notes on this clone: The sample carries other DNA sequences with the same CDR3. The V and J genes are TRBV5-1 and TRBJ1-1; no clear D. The CDR3 runs to 13 residues. Germline V CDR1 and CDR2: SGHRS, YFSETQ. V lost 4 bases, J lost 0 bases, and 7 bases lay in between. In DNA form, the CDR3 reads TGCGCCAGCAGCCCGGGAATGAACACTGAAGCTTTCTTT. Translating it yields CASSPGMNTEAFF.

The chain employs TRBV19 and TRBJ2-4; 9 bases map to TRBD2. V trimming: 5 bases; J trimming: 1 base; junction bases outside the gene matches: 6. Per the germline V gene, CDR1 is LNHDA and CDR2 is SQIVND (reference sequence). CDR3 length: 16 residues. This CDR3 reads CASSDLSGRAKNIQYF. As DNA, the CDR3 is TGTGCCAGTAGTGACCTAAGCGGGAGGGCCAAAAACATTCAGTACTTC. Drawing the rest from reference TRBV19 and TRBJ2-4, the complete variable domain is DGGITQSPKYLFRKEGQNVTLSCEQNLNHDAMYWYRQDPGQGLRLIYYSQIVNDFQKGDIAEGYSVSREKKESFPLTVTSAQKNPTAFYLCASSDLSGRAKNIQYFGAGTRLSVL.

This chain links TRBV6-1 with TRBJ1-1; D is uncertain. CDR1 MNHNS and CDR2 SASEGT come from the germline V gene. This CDR3 comprises 13 residues. V was clipped by 6 bases and J by 1 base, with 9 bases between them. The CDR3: CASRWGENTEAFF. CDR3 DNA sequence: TGTGCCAGCAGGTGGGGAGAGAACACTGAAGCTTTCTTT.

The J gene is TRBJ1-1, the V gene TRBV7-3, with a weak D call TRBD1 (6 bases). This CDR3 has 13 residues. CDR1 is SGHTA and CDR2 is FQGTGA in the germline V gene. V was shortened by 5 bases and J by 1 base, with 8 bases between the two germline ends. The CDR3 nucleotides read TGTGCCAGCAGCGTGGGACAGAACACTGAAGCTTTCTTT. It yields the protein CASSVGQNTEAFF.

The V and J genes are TRBV7-9 and TRBJ2-1; 8 bases align to TRBD1. Per the germline V gene, CDR1 is SEHNR and CDR2 is FQNEAQ (reference sequence). With V trimmed by 5 bases and J by 10 bases, 10 bases remained unmatched. The CDR3 runs to 14 residues. The CDR3 spells CASSLGQGILEQFF. The CDR3 bases are TGTGCCAGCAGCCTCGGACAGGGAATCTTGGAGCAGTTCTTC.

The V call is TRBV30, the J call TRBJ1-5, with D perhaps matching TRBD1 (6 bases). V lost 1 base to trimming and J lost 0 bases, with 10 bases between them. This CDR3 has 15 amino acids. Germline loops: CDR1 GTSNPN, CDR2 SVGIG (reference sequence). CDR3 nucleotide sequence: TGTGCCTGGAGTGGTAGGGGGTTTAGCAATCAGCCCCAGCATTTT. Protein product: CAWSGRGFSNQPQHF.

This clone was seen more than once but under ten times. The chain joins TRBV6-1 to TRBJ2-7; 11 bases agree with TRBD2. V dropped 8 bases and J dropped 8; count of bases not matched to a gene: 14. From germline, CDR1 is MNHNS and CDR2 SASEGT. This CDR3 has 15 amino acids. The CDR3 protein is CASSGRDSGRAQQYF. The CDR3 DNA reads as TGTGCCAGCTCCGGCCGTGATAGCGGGAGGGCCCAGCAGTACTTC.

This rearrangement joins TRBV7-2 to TRBJ2-5; 7 bases map to TRBD1. V was pared by 4 bases and J by 5 bases, with 10 bases of the junction left unmatched. The germline CDR1 and CDR2 sequences are SGHTA and FQGNSA. CDR3 length: 15 amino acids. CDR3 nucleotides: TGTGCCAGCAGCTCCGGGACAGTCAGGGGGGAGACCCAGTACTTC. This encodes CASSSGTVRGETQYF. Full variable domain (rest looked up from reference TRBV7-2 and TRBJ2-5): GAGVSQSPSNKVTEKGKDVELRCDPISGHTALYWYRQSLGQGLEFLIYFQGNSAPDKSGLPSDRFSAERTGGSVSTLTIQRTQQEDSAVYLCASSSGTVRGETQYFGPGTRLLVL.

This clone was seen only a few times. At one end the junction does not follow the germline gene, possibly because of a read error. The J gene is TRBJ2-2, the V gene TRBV28; TRBD2 matches at 8 bases. CDR1 MDHEN and CDR2 SYDVKM come from the germline V gene. This CDR3 has 13 residues. CDR3 in DNA: TGTGCCAGCAGTTCCAGCGGGAGCGGGAAGCTGTTTTTT. It yields the protein CASSSSGSGKLFF.

The chain uses TRBV11-3 and TRBJ1-2; 7 positions agree with TRBD1. Germline V lookup: CDR1 SGHNT, CDR2 YENEEA. Trimming took 5 bases from V and 9 from J; bases not matched to a gene: 18. The CDR3 contains 16 residues. CDR3 nucleotides: TGTGCCAGCAGCAGGGGGCTGGATGCGGAGGTTCTTAGCTACACCTTC. This codes for CASSRGLDAEVLSYTF.